Given below is one T cell receptor beta chain in context. Its antigen specificity is not known. No base quality values were provided; no much bigger clone lies one nucleotide off. The data were taken from a study of shared clonotypes between healthy human individuals (dated by TCRdb to the early 2020s). For the wider study: A couple of women and a few men aged 18 to 49 years were included in the cohort. For each donor, CD4 naive and CD4 memory were each given three plates, CD8 naive was given two plates, and CD8 memory was given one plate. To estimate repertoire size and how much clonotypes are shared between individuals, the study performed deep sequencing of blood TCR repertoires from roughly five healthy adults. To increase sequencing depth and limit assay-specific biases, TCR repertoire library preparation and sequencing were carried out by different laboratories using diverse techniques. Between about 0.8 and 9 billion PBMCs per donor were obtained by leukapheresis. The investigation overall reported the following: The small number of donors limited the genetic and exposure-history diversity represented. Only blood was sampled, and tissue TCR repertoires likely differ from those in blood. Pairwise subsampling led to the expectation that sequencing depth would affect the degree of clonotype sharing among donors. Incomplete sequencing was indicated by rarefaction of sorted-subset datasets, despite the large sequencing depth. Clonotypes shared by all four sorted-subset donors showed higher generation probabilities than non-shared clonotypes. Estimated clonotype richness was generally larger for naive than for memory subsets. Across a few donors, 4.5% to 6.5% of naive CD4, approximately 4% of naive CD8, under 2.5% of memory CD4, and 0.4% of memory CD8 clonotypes were shared.

The CDR3 numbers 14 residues from cysteine through phenylalanine. Left in the record is the CDR3 DNA by itself, 42 bases read in frame from the first base. At the junction V is shortened by 1 base and J by 2 bases, with 8 bases in between. For CDR1 and CDR2, the germline V gene (reference sequence) lists SEHNR and FQNEAQ. Using the deep immunoSEQ assay, multiplex PCR amplified TCR CDR3 regions from genomic DNA. Extracted genomic DNA from each cell subset was distributed evenly across all wells of several immunoSEQ 96-well plates, and each plate was treated as a replicate. Each replicate PCR for sorted subsets received about 210 ng genomic DNA, equal to about 30,000 T cell genomes. Purified libraries were quantified with a Qubit 3.0 fluorometer, sized on a Bioanalyzer 2100, and re-quantified with the KAPA Library Quantification kit. Every immunoSEQ 96-well plate was sequenced on a dedicated single-read 150-cycle Illumina NextSeq 550 flow cell. The study's processing was this. Because only junctional sequences without quality scores were contained in the immunoSEQ output, filtering matching that applied to full-length reads could not be performed. Sequences were annotated with PyIR, a Python wrapper for IgBLAST v1.9, using IMGT germline references to assign V/J genes and CDR3. Reads were filtered out if the reads had weak V/J assignments (E-value above 1e-6), no CDR3, stop codons, out-of-frame junctions, or ambiguous translated residues. V3J clonotypes were defined as sequences sharing the same inferred V gene, J gene, and CDR3 amino acid sequence. To compute the percentage overlap between repertoires, the number of shared unique clonotypes was divided by the size of the smaller repertoire. Richness of each repertoire was evaluated using RTK rarefaction, the Chao1 estimator, and Recon v2.1 estimates of unobserved clonotypes. Generation probabilities were computed with OLGA for all TCRbeta clonotypes obtained by the gDNA method from a few donors. TCRdb stores this immuneACCESS table with in-frame sequences only. Part of the clones is absent; in the studies checked, under half of the shortfall reflects unresolved V genes, and no reason is known for the rest. V and J calls and clone size are copied from that table; D and trimming were computed from the DNA. The sample table contains just over 2,000,000 clones; only one count was recorded for over 85% of them. The ten top clones hold 0.13% of the sample.

Donors were healthy HIV-negative adults with no recently reported acute infections or vaccinations. Every donor was a Caucasian adult residing in Nashville, Tennessee, USA. CD4+ T cells were enriched by magnetic negative selection, after which naive cells were positively selected on CD45RA and the negative fraction was taken as the memory subset. After blood collection by leukapheresis, PBMCs were isolated using Ficoll-Histopaque density gradient centrifugation and then cryopreserved in the vapor phase of liquid nitrogen. Analytical flow cytometry was used to check the purity and quantity of each magnetically sorted T cell population. Genomic DNA was isolated from each sorted fraction and quantified by UV absorbance on a Nanodrop 2000c.

The specimen sequenced was naive CD4+ T cells sorted from blood. Reading the label with the study, this specimen's cell subset or site is: CD45RA+ positively selected. This TCR derives from a man in his late teens or twenties in good health. Here the chain combines TRBV7-9 and TRBJ2-5; the D gene remains uncertain. The CDR3 protein: CASSLEVTQETQYF. The DNA sequence is TGTGCCAGCAGCTTAGAGGTTACTCAAGAGACCCAGTACTTC.